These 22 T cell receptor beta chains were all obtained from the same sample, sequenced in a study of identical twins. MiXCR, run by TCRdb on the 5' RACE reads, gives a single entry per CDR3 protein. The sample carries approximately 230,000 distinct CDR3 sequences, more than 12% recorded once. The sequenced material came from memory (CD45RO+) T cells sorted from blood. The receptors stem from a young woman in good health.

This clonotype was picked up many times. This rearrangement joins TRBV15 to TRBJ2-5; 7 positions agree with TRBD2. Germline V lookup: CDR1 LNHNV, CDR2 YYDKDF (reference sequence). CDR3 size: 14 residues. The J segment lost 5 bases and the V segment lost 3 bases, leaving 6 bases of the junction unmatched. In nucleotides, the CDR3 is TGTGCCACCAGCAGGGGAGCGGGATTGGAGACCCAGTACTTC. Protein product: CATSRGAGLETQYF.

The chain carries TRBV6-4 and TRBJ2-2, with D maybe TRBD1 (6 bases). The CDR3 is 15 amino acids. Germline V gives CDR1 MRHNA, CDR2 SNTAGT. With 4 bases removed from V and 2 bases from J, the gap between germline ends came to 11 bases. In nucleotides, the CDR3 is TGTGCCAGCAGTGTTGAGGGGACAAACACCGGGGAGCTGTTTTTT. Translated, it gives CASSVEGTNTGELFF.

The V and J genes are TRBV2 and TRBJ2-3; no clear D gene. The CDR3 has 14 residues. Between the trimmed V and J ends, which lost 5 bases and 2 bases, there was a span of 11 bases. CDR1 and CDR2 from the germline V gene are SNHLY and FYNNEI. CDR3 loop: CASSPGGYTDTQYF. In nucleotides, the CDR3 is TGTGCCAGCAGTCCCGGTGGCTACACAGATACGCAGTATTTT.

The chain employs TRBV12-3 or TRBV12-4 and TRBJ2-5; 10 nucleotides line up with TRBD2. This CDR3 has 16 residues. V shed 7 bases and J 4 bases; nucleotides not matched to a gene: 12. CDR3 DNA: TGTGCCAGCACCAAGGGGGTAGCGGGAGGAGGAGAGACCCAGTACTTC. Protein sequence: CASTKGVAGGGETQYF.

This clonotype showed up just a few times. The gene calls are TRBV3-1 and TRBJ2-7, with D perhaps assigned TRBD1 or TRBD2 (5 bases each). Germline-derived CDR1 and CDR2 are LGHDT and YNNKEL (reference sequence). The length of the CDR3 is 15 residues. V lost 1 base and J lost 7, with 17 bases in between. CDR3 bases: TGTGCCAGCAGCCAAGGAAACTGGGGGACGGGGGAGCAGTACTTC. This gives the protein CASSQGNWGTGEQYF.

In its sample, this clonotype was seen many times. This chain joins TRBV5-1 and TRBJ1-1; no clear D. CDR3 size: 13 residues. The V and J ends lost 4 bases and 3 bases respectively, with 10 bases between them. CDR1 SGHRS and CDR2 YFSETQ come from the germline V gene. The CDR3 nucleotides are TGCGCCAGCAGCCCGGCGAGGCACACTGAAGCTTTCTTT. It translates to CASSPARHTEAFF.

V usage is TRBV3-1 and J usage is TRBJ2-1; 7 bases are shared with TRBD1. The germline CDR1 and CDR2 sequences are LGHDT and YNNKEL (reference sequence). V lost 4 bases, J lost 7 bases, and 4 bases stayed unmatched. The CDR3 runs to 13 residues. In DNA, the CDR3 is TGTGCCAGCAGCCCAGCCAGGGGGAATGAGCAGTTCTTC. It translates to CASSPARGNEQFF.

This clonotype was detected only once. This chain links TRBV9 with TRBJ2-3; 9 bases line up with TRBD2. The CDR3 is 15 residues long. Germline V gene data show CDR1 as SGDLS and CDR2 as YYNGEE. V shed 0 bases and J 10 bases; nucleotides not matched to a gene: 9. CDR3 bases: TGTGCCAGCAGCGTAGAGTGGGGTAGCGGGAGCGCGCAGTATTTT. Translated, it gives CASSVEWGSGSAQYF.

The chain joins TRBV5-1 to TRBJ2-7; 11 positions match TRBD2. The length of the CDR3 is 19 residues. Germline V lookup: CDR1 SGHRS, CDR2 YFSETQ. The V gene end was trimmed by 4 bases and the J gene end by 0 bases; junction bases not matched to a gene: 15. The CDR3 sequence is CASSLPSSGGLPRSYEQYF. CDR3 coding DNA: TGCGCCAGCAGCCTCCCTTCTAGCGGGGGGCTACCTCGCTCCTACGAGCAGTACTTC.

This chain's CDR3 is CASSVPGGANVLTF. In DNA form, the CDR3 reads TGTGCCAGCAGCGTTCCGGGGGGGGCCAACGTCCTGACTTTC. The V and J genes are TRBV11-2 and TRBJ2-6; a possible D gene is TRBD2 (5 bases). The CDR3 spans 14 residues. V shed 5 bases and J shed 4 bases, with 9 bases lying between them. Germline V gene lookup returns CDR1 SGHAT and CDR2 FQNNGV.

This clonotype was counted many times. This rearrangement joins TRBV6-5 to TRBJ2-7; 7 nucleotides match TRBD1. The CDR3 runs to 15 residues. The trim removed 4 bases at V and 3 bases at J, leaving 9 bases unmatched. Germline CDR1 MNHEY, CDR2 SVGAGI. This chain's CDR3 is CASSSPQGPSYEQYF. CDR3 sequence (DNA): TGTGCCAGCAGTTCTCCACAGGGGCCTAGCTACGAGCAGTACTTC.

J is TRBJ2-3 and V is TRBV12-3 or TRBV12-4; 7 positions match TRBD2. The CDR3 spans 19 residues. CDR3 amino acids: CTCSGGGDSASLGTDTQYF. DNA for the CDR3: TGTACCTGCAGTGGGGGAGGGGACTCCGCTTCCCTTGGCACAGATACGCAGTATTTT.

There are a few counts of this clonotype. The CDR3 reads CASSSVRGRENTGELFF. CDR3 DNA sequence: TGTGCCAGCAGTTCTGTCAGGGGGCGCGAAAACACCGGGGAGCTGTTTTTT. This chain joins TRBV6-5 and TRBJ2-2, with 8 nucleotides matching TRBD1. Trimming removed 4 bases from V and 2 bases from J; junction bases left unmatched: 9. The CDR3 sequence is 17 residues long. Per germline, CDR1 MNHEY and CDR2 SVGAGI.

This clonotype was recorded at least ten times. The DNA of the CDR3 is TGCAGTGCTAGCCCTGGAAATGAGCAGTTCTTC. Translated, it gives CSASPGNEQFF. The chain combines TRBV20-1 with TRBJ2-1, with D uncertain. Germline CDR1 and CDR2: DFQATT and SNEGSKA (reference sequence). The CDR3 covers 11 residues. Trimming removed 3 bases at V and 7 bases at J, with 7 bases between.

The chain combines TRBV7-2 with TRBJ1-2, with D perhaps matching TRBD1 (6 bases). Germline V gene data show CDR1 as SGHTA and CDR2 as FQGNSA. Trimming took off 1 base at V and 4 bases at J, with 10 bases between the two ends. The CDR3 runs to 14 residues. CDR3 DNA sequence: TGTGCCAGCAGCTTAGACAGGGCGCTCTATGGCTACACCTTC. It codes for CASSLDRALYGYTF.

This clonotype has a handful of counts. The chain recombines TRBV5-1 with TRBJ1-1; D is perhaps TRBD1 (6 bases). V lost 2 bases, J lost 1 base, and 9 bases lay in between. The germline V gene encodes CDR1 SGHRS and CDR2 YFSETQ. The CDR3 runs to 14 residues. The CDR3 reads CASSFGQPNTEAFF. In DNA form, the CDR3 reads TGCGCCAGCAGCTTCGGACAGCCGAACACTGAAGCTTTCTTT.

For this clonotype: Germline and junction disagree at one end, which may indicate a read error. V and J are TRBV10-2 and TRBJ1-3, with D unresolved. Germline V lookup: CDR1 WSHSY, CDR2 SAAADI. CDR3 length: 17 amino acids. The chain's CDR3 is CASSEFPGGLSENTIYF. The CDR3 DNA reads TGCGCCAGCAGTGAGTTTCCCGGAGGCCTCTCTGAAAACACCATATATTTT.

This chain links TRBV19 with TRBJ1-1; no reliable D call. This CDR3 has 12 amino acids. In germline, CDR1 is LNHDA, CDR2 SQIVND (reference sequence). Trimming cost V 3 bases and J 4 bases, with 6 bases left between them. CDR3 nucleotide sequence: TGTGCCAGTAGTATGGTCAGCACTGAAGCTTTCTTT. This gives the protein CASSMVSTEAFF.

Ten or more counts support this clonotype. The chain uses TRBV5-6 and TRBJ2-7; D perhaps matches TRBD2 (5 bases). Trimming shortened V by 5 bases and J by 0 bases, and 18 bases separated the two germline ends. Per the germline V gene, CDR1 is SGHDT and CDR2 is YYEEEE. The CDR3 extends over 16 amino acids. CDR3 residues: CASSTPRLDSSYEQYF. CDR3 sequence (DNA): TGTGCCAGCAGTACCCCCCGATTGGACTCCTCCTACGAGCAGTACTTC.

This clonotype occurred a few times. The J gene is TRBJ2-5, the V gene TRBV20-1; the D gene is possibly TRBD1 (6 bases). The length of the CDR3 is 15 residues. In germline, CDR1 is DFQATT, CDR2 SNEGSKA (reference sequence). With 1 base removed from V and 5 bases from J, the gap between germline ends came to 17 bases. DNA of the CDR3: TGCAGTGCTAGAGGGACAGACTTTATTAAGGAGACCCAGTACTTC. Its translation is CSARGTDFIKETQYF.

CDR3 sequence: CASSLTLAGYNEQFF. The CDR3, as DNA: TGTGCCAGCAGCTTGACACTAGCGGGTTACAATGAGCAGTTCTTC. The rearrangement joins TRBV5-6 to TRBJ2-1; 9 nucleotides align to TRBD2. This CDR3 comprises 15 residues. From germline, CDR1 is SGHDT and CDR2 YYEEEE. Trimming cost V 1 base and J 4 bases; bases outside gene matches: 3.

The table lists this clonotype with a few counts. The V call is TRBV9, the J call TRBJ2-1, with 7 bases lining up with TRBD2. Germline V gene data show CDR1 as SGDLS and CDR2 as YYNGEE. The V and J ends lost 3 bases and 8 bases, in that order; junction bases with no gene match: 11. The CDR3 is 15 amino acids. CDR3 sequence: CASSDRLGRFDEQFF. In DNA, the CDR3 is TGTGCCAGCAGCGATCGCCTCGGGAGGTTCGATGAGCAGTTCTTC.